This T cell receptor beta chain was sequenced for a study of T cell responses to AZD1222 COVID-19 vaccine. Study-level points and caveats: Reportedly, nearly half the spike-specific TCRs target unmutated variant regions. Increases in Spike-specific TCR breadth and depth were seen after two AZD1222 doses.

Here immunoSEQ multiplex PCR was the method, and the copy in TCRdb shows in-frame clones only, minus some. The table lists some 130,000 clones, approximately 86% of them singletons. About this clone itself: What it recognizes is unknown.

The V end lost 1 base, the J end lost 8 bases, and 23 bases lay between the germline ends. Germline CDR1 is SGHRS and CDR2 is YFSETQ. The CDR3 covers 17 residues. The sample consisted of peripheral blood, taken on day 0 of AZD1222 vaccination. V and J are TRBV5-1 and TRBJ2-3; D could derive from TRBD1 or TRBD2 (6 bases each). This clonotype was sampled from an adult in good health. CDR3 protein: CASSLLLDRTSGGTQYF. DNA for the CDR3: TGCGCCAGCAGCTTGCTACTGGACAGAACCTCCGGGGGTACGCAGTATTTT. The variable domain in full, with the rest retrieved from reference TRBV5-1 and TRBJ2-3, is KAGVTQTPRYLIKTRGQQVTLSCSPISGHRSVSWYQQTPGQGLQFLFEYFSETQRNKGNFPGRFSGRQFSNSRSEMNVSTLELGDSALYLCASSLLLDRTSGGTQYFGPGTRLTVL.